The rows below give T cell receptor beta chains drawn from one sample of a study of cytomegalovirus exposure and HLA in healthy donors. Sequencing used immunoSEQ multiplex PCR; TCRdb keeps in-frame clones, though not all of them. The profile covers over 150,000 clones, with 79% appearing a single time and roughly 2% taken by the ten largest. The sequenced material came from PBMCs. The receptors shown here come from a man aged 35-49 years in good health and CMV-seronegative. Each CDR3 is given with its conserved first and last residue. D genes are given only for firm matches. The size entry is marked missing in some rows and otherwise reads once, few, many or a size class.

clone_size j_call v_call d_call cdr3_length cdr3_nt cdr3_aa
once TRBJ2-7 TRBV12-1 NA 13 TGTGCCAGCACCCCTAAAGAGGGTTACGAGCAGTACTTC CASTPKEGYEQYF
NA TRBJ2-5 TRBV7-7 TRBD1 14 TGTGCTAGCAGCTTACAGGGGGGTCAAGAGACCCAGTACTTC CASSLQGGQETQYF
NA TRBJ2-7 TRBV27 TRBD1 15 TGTGCCAGCAGTTTCCAAGACAGGGGGGCTTCCGAGCAGTACTTC CASSFQDRGASEQYF
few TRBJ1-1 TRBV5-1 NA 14 TGCGCCAGCAGCTTGTGGGGGGGAAACACTGAAGCTTTCTTT CASSLWGGNTEAFF
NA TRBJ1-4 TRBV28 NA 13 TGTGCCAGCAGTTTGTCAGGCCGTGAAAAACTGTTTTTT CASSLSGREKLFF
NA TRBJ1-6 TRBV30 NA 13 TGTGCCTGGAGCCCCGACAGTAATTCACCCCTCCACTTT CAWSPDSNSPLHF
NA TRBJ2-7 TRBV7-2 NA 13 TGTGCCAGCAGCCCGCAGGGACTGCTCGAGCAGTACTTC CASSPQGLLEQYF
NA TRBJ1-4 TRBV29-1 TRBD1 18 TGCAGCGTTCTCGTCCCGGACAGGGTGGGGGGAGGAGTTGAAAAACTGTTTTTT CSVLVPDRVGGGVEKLFF
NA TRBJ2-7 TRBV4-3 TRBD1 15 TGCGCCAGCAGCCAAGACGGCGCAGGGGGCTACGAGCAGTACTTC CASSQDGAGGYEQYF
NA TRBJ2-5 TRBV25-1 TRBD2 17 TGTGCCAGCAGTGATTGGACTAGCGGGAGGGCCGGGGAGACCCGGTACTTC CASSDWTSGRAGETRYF
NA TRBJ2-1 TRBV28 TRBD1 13 TGTGCCAGCCGGGACAGGTTTTACAATGAGCAGTTCTTC CASRDRFYNEQFF
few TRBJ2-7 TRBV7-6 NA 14 TGTGCCAGCAGCCCAGGACAGTCCCTCTACGAGCAGTACTTC CASSPGQSLYEQYF
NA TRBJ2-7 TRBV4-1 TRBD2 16 TGCGCCAGCAGCCAGGCGGTTAGCGGGATTCCCTACGAGCAGTACTTC CASSQAVSGIPYEQYF
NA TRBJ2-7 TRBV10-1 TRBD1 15 TGCCCTATTGCTGGGGGGAACAGGGGGCAGGACGAGCAGTACTTC CPIAGGNRGQDEQYF
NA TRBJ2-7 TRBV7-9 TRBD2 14 TGTTCCAGCAGCTTAGATGGGAGGACTAGTAAGCAGTACTTC CSSSLDGRTSKQYF
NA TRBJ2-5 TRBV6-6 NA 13 TGTGCCAGCAGTTATGGCGCGGGGGAGACCCAGTACTTC CASSYGAGETQYF
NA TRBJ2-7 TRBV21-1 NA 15 TGTGCCAGCAGCAATAAGCAAGTACGAACCTACGAGCAGTACTTC CASSNKQVRTYEQYF
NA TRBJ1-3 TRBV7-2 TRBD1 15 TGTGCCAGCAGCGCCGGGACAGCCTCTGGAAACACCATATATTTT CASSAGTASGNTIYF
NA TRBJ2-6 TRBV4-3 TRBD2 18 TGCGCCAGCAGCAAAACTAGCGGGAGGGCCACTGGGGCCAGCGTCCTGACTTTC CASSKTSGRATGASVLTF
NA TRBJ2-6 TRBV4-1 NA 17 TGCGCCAGCAGATGGGGCCCAACCCCTTCTGGGGCCAACGGCCTGACTTTC CASRWGPTPSGANGLTF
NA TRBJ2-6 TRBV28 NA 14 TGTGCCAGCAGTTTTCCAGGGTGGGCCAACGTCCTGACTTTC CASSFPGWANVLTF
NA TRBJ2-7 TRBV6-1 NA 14 TGTGCCAGCAGCAGGACGGACAGCCTCTACGAGCAGTACTTC CASSRTDSLYEQYF
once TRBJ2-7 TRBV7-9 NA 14 TGTGCCAGCAGCCCGAGCTATTTTCCCTACGAGCAGTACTTC CASSPSYFPYEQYF
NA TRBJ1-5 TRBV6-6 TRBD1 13 TGTGCCAGCACCGGACAGGAAATTCAGCCCCAGCATTTT CASTGQEIQPQHF
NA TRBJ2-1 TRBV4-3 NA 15 TGCGCCAGCAGCCAAGATCAGCTAGCCTACAATGAGCAGTTCTTC CASSQDQLAYNEQFF
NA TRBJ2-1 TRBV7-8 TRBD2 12 TGTGCCAGCGACCCTAGCGGGAATGAGCAGTTCTTC CASDPSGNEQFF
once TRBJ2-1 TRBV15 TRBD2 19 TGTGCCACCAGCAGAGACGGGCTAGCGGGAGAGAAGGGCTACAATGAGCAGTTCTTC CATSRDGLAGEKGYNEQFF
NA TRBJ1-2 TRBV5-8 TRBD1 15 TGTGCCAGCAGCTTACGCAGGGGGCGAGTCTATGGCTACACCTTC CASSLRRGRVYGYTF
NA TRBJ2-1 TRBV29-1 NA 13 TGCAGCGTCCCCAAGACAGGCTACAATGAGCAGTTCTTC CSVPKTGYNEQFF
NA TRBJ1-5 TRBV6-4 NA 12 TGTGCCAGCTTGGGCGTGTGCCAGCCCCAGCATTTT CASLGVCQPQHF
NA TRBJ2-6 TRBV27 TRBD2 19 TGTGCCAGCAGTTTAATTGCGGGAGGGCCTTTTTCTGGGGCCAACGTCCTGACTTTC CASSLIAGGPFSGANVLTF
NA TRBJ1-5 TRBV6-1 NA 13 TGTGCCAGCAACCGACAGCCTATCGAGCCCCAGCATTTT CASNRQPIEPQHF
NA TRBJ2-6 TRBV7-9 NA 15 TGTGCCAGCAGGGCAGACAACTCTGGGGCCAACGTCCTGACTTTC CASRADNSGANVLTF
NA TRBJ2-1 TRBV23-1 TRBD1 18 TGCGCCAGCAGTCAATCAGACAGGGAATCCTTGGATGACAATGAGCAGTTCTTC CASSQSDRESLDDNEQFF
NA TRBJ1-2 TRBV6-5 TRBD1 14 TGTGCCAGCAGCTACAGGGGGTTTAACTATGGCTACACCTTC CASSYRGFNYGYTF
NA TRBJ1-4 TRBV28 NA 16 TGTGCCAGCACCCGGGGAGGGGGAGCTTTTAATGAAAAACTGTTTTTT CASTRGGGAFNEKLFF
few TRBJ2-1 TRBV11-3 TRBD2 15 TGTGCCAGCAGCTCGGGAGGACTAGCGGGAACTGAGCAGTTCTTC CASSSGGLAGTEQFF
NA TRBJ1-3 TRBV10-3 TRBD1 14 TGTGCCATCACTGAGACAGGGAGTGGAAACACCATATATTTT CAITETGSGNTIYF
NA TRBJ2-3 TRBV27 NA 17 TGTGCCAGCAGTTTACCTAGTCTTCGGCATAGCACAGATACGCAGTATTTT CASSLPSLRHSTDTQYF
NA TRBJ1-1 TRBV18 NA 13 TGTGCCAGCTCGTTGACTGATAACACTGAAGCTTTCTTT CASSLTDNTEAFF
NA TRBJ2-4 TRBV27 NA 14 TGTGCCAGCGGGCTTGGTATCGGGGAAAACAGTCAGTACTTC CASGLGIGENSQYF
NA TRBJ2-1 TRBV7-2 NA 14 TGTGCCAGCAGCCCGGAGAGGACTTACAATGAGCAGTTCTTC CASSPERTYNEQFF
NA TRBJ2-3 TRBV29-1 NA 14 TGCAGCGTTAGAACCCCCTATTCGGCAGATACGCAGTATTTT CSVRTPYSADTQYF
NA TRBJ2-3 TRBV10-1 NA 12 TGCGCCAGGCCCGCACACACAGATACGCAGTATTTT CARPAHTDTQYF
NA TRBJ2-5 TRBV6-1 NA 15 TGTGCCAGCAGTTTCCGACAGCTCCAACAAGAGACCCAGTACTTC CASSFRQLQQETQYF
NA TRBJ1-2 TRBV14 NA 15 TGTGCCAGCAGCCAAAGCGGGGGGCGATTCTATGGCTACACCTTC CASSQSGGRFYGYTF
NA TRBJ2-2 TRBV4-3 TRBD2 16 TGCGCCAGCAGCCAAGAACTAGCGGGGCACACCGGGGAGCTGTTTTTT CASSQELAGHTGELFF
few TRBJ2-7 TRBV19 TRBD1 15 TGTGCCAGTAGTGTAAAGGGACAGGGCGGATACGAGCAGTACTTC CASSVKGQGGYEQYF
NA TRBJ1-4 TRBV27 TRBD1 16 TGTGCCAGCAGAAGGGGGACAGGGGGTTCTAATGAAAAACTGTTTTTT CASRRGTGGSNEKLFF
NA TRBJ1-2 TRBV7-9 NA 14 TGTGCCAGCAGCTCCCCCGGGGGGCGGTATGGCTACACCTTC CASSSPGGRYGYTF
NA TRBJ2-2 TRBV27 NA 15 TGTGCCAGCAGTTGGGGCGGCGTGGGGACCGGGGAGCTGTTTTTT CASSWGGVGTGELFF
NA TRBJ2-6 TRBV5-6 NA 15 TGTGCCAGCAGCCGCGCCTGGTCTGGGGCCAACGTCCTGACTTTC CASSRAWSGANVLTF
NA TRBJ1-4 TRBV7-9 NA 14 TGTGCCAGCAGCTTAAGCGTGACTAATGAAAAACTGTTTTTT CASSLSVTNEKLFF
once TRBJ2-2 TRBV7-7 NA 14 TGTGCTAGCAGTCGGAGGGCCCTCACCGGGGAGCTGTTTTTT CASSRRALTGELFF
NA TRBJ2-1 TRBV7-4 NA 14 TGTGCCAGCAGCTTACGTGGCTGCTACAATGAGCAGTTCTTC CASSLRGCYNEQFF
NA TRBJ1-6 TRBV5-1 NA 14 TGCGCCAGCAGCTCTAACAGGGCTAATTCACCCCTCCACTTT CASSSNRANSPLHF
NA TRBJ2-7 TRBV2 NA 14 TGTGCCAGCAAAAAGGAGGACCCTCCCTACGAGCAGTACTTC CASKKEDPPYEQYF
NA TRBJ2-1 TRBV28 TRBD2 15 TGTGCCAGCAGACCTCCGGGGGGGGGTAGCAATGAGCAGTTCTTC CASRPPGGGSNEQFF
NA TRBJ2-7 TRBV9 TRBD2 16 TGTGCCAGCAGCGTAGCTCCCCAGCGGGGGACCTACGAGCAGTACTTC CASSVAPQRGTYEQYF